One and the same sample provided the 30 T cell receptor beta chains below, sequenced in a study of blood T cell repertoires in COVID-19. Generated by immunoSEQ multiplex PCR, the TCRdb table keeps only in-frame clones and is missing some. The table shows roughly 280,000 clones, with approximately 80% occurring only once. What was sequenced was peripheral blood. Receptors were obtained from a man aged 55 to 70 with acute or convalescent COVID-19.

The V call is TRBV19, the J call TRBJ1-1, with a weak D call TRBD1 (5 bases). From germline, CDR1 is LNHDA and CDR2 SQIVND (reference sequence). Trimming stripped 5 bases from V and 3 bases from J, with 13 bases between. This CDR3 is built from 14 residues. CDR3 protein: CASSSGYRDTEAFF. The CDR3 nucleotides are TGTGCCAGTAGTTCAGGGTACCGGGACACTGAAGCTTTCTTT.

In this sample, this clone turned up once. J is TRBJ2-1 and V is TRBV12-5, with 8 bases identical to TRBD1. The trim removed 11 bases at V and 4 bases at J, leaving 13 bases unmatched. The CDR3 is 15 residues long. Germline CDR1 LGHNT, CDR2 FRNRAP. This CDR3 is CAGSGGPISYNEQFF. The CDR3 region has the DNA TGTGCTGGTTCAGGGGGCCCCATCTCGTACAATGAGCAGTTCTTC.

The rearrangement joins TRBV5-1 to TRBJ1-6, with D possibly matching TRBD1 (5 bases). Germline-derived CDR1 and CDR2 are SGHRS and YFSETQ. The V end lost 1 base, the J end lost 7 bases, and 12 bases lay between the germline ends. The CDR3 contains 15 residues. The CDR3 DNA sequence: TGCGCCAGCAGCTTGTTCGTTGGGGGGAATTCACCCCTCCACTTT. Its translation: CASSLFVGGNSPLHF.

Concerning this clone itself: In the same sample, other DNA sequences code for this CDR3. V gene TRBV9 combines with J gene TRBJ2-2; D uncertain. CDR1 is SGDLS, CDR2 YYNGEE, per germline. The CDR3 sequence is 12 residues long. V shed 0 bases and J shed 6 bases, with 3 bases lying between them. CDR3 coding DNA: TGTGCCAGCAGCGTAGCATCCGGGGAGCTGTTTTTT. It encodes CASSVASGELFF. The variable domain in full, with the rest retrieved from reference TRBV9 and TRBJ2-2, is DSGVTQTPKHLITATGQRVTLRCSPRSGDLSVYWYQQSLDQGLQFLIQYYNGEERAKGNILERFSAQQFPDLHSELNLSSLELGDSALYFCASSVASGELFFGEGSRLTVL.

The count of this clone is one. The J gene is TRBJ2-3, the V gene TRBV20-1, with a weak D call TRBD2 (6 bases). The V and J ends lost 3 bases and 7 bases respectively, with 8 bases between them. The CDR3 loop spans 11 amino acids. CDR1 is DFQATT, CDR2 SNEGSKA, per germline (reference sequence). The CDR3 here is CSASGLNTQYF. For the CDR3, the DNA is TGCAGTGCTAGCGGACTAAATACGCAGTATTTT.

This chain uses TRBV18 with TRBJ2-2; D unclear. The germline V gene encodes CDR1 KGHSH and CDR2 LQKENI. The CDR3 is made up of 12 amino acids. Trimming shortened V by 4 bases and J by 8 bases, and 8 bases separated the two germline ends. This chain's CDR3 is CASSHSVGELFF. The CDR3, as DNA: TGTGCCAGCTCACATTCAGTAGGGGAGCTGTTTTTT.

The chain combines TRBV21-1 with TRBJ2-3; the table calls TRBD2, which could not be checked here. TRBV21-1 is termed a pseudogene. This CDR3 is built from 15 residues. CDR3 in DNA: TGTGCCAATGCGGTACGGGGGTCTAGAACAGATACGCAGTATTTT. It yields the protein CANAVRGSRTDTQYF.

The chain links TRBV2 to TRBJ1-5, with D uncertain. V was trimmed by 0 bases and J by 3 bases, leaving 9 bases between them. Germline CDR1 and CDR2: SNHLY and FYNNEI. The CDR3 runs to 15 residues. CDR3 loop: CASSEARQHNQPQHF. The DNA of the CDR3 is TGTGCCAGCAGTGAAGCGCGGCAGCACAATCAGCCCCAGCATTTT.

This clone was counted between two and nine times. The chain has TRBV6-2 or TRBV6-3 and TRBJ1-1; D unclear. The ends were cut back, 0 bases at V and 6 bases at J, with 11 bases in the middle. This CDR3 is 14 amino acids long. Germline CDR1 is MNHEY and CDR2 is SVGEGT. CDR3 amino acids: CASSYSSHTPEAFF. The CDR3 DNA is TGTGCCAGCAGTTACTCGAGTCATACTCCTGAAGCTTTCTTT.

The CDR3 loop reads CASSETAGDQPQHF. As DNA, the CDR3 is TGTGCCAGCAGCGAAACAGCGGGCGATCAGCCCCAGCATTTT. The chain has TRBV6-4 and TRBJ1-5; D unresolved. This CDR3 comprises 14 residues. The ends were cut back, 6 bases at V and 5 bases at J, with 14 bases in the middle. Germline V lookup: CDR1 MRHNA, CDR2 SNTAGT.

The chain has TRBV4-1 and TRBJ1-3; D remains unclear. This CDR3 contains 15 residues. Germline CDR1 is MGHRA and CDR2 is YSYEKL. Between the trimmed V and J ends, which lost 2 bases and 3 bases, there was a span of 11 bases. CDR3 amino acids: CASSQRQVYGNTIYF. CDR3 nucleotide sequence: TGCGCCAGCAGCCAACGGCAGGTGTATGGAAACACCATATATTTT.

The V and J genes are TRBV28 and TRBJ2-3; tentative D call: TRBD2 (6 bases). Germline V CDR1 and CDR2: MDHEN, SYDVKM. The CDR3 has 14 amino acids. The ends were cut back, 5 bases at V and 6 bases at J, with 15 bases in the middle. CDR3 loop: CASSPPGESDTQYF. The CDR3 nucleotides read TGTGCCAGCAGTCCACCGGGGGAAAGTGATACGCAGTATTTT.

The chain joins TRBV10-3 to TRBJ2-2; possible D gene TRBD1, 7 bases. The V gene's germline CDR1 is ENHRY and CDR2 SYGVKD. This CDR3 spans 18 amino acids. V was trimmed by 4 bases and J by 6 bases, leaving 24 bases between them. The CDR3 sequence is CAISGHRGSRASAGELFF. The DNA for the CDR3 is TGTGCCATCAGTGGGCACAGGGGATCTCGAGCTAGCGCCGGGGAGCTGTTTTTT.

This clone was seen only a few times. This chain uses TRBV28 with TRBJ2-5; 8 bases agree with TRBD1. V shed 5 bases and J 3 bases; nucleotides not matched to a gene: 5. Per germline, CDR1 MDHEN and CDR2 SYDVKM. CDR3 length: 14 residues. CDR3 region: CASSNPGQEETQYF. Here the CDR3 DNA reads TGTGCCAGCAGTAATCCGGGACAGGAAGAGACCCAGTACTTC.

This chain's CDR3 is CASSEWAGAGDEQFF. CDR3 coding DNA: TGTGCCAGCAGTGAATGGGCAGGGGCGGGCGATGAGCAGTTCTTC. The chain carries TRBV2 and TRBJ2-1; a weak D match, TRBD1 (6 bases). Germline loops: CDR1 SNHLY, CDR2 FYNNEI. V was shortened by 2 bases and J by 8 bases, with 16 bases between the two germline ends. This CDR3 spans 15 amino acids.

This chain joins TRBV6-2 or TRBV6-3 and TRBJ2-7; TRBD2 aligns across 9 bases. CDR1 is MNHEY and CDR2 is SVGEGT in the germline V gene. The CDR3 covers 15 residues. The V segment lost 4 bases and the J segment 3 bases; nucleotides outside the gene matches: 7. CDR3 protein: CASSSLAGVDYEQYF. Here the CDR3 DNA reads TGTGCCAGCAGTTCCTTAGCGGGAGTCGACTACGAGCAGTACTTC.

The CDR3 sequence is CASSPGRGRSTDTQYF. CDR3 nucleotides: TGCGCCAGCAGCCCGGGAAGGGGGCGAAGCACAGATACGCAGTATTTT. The chain couples TRBV5-1 to TRBJ2-3; 7 positions agree with TRBD1. Germline lookup yields CDR1 SGHRS and CDR2 YFSETQ. Trimming cost V 4 bases and J 0 bases; bases outside gene matches: 8. The CDR3 runs 16 residues.

The gene calls are TRBV21-1 and TRBJ1-5. TRBV21-1 is a recognized pseudogene. CDR3 size: 16 residues. The CDR3 spells CASSKRGGENNQPQHF. The CDR3 region has the DNA TGTGCCAGCAGCAAACGGGGGGGCGAGAACAATCAGCCCCAGCATTTT.

The chain has TRBV7-2 and TRBJ2-7; 11 positions match TRBD2. Per the germline V gene, CDR1 is SGHTA and CDR2 is FQGNSA. This CDR3 comprises 13 residues. The V gene end was trimmed by 6 bases and the J gene end by 6 bases; junction bases not matched to a gene: 4. CDR3 nucleotides: TGTGCCAGCAGTAGCGGGAGGGTGGGCGAGCAGTACTTC. This codes for CASSSGRVGEQYF.

This rearrangement joins TRBV6-2 or TRBV6-3 to TRBJ1-5; a possible D gene is TRBD1 (6 bases). The CDR3 runs 18 residues. From germline, CDR1 is MNHEY and CDR2 SVGEGT. Trimming left V 1 base short and J 0 bases short, with 16 bases between. For the CDR3, the DNA is TGTGCCAGCAGTTACTTCTGGGAGGGGGGAAATAGCAATCAGCCCCAGCATTTT. Translated: CASSYFWEGGNSNQPQHF.

This chain joins TRBV21-1 and TRBJ2-7; the DNA was not used to check the table's D call, TRBD2. TRBV21-1 is a pseudogene locus. This CDR3 is 19 amino acids long. CDR3 protein: CASGPVPRQRMGSSYEQYF. The CDR3, as DNA: TGTGCCAGCGGACCAGTTCCAAGGCAACGGATGGGGAGCTCCTACGAGCAGTACTTC.

The chain recombines TRBV20-1 with TRBJ1-6; D is perhaps TRBD1 (5 bases). The CDR3 length is 14 residues. V lost 3 bases, J lost 10 bases, and 16 bases lay in between. Germline V lookup: CDR1 DFQATT, CDR2 SNEGSKA (reference sequence). The CDR3 DNA follows: TGCAGTGCTAGTCCGGACGACAGAAGGTCACCCCTCCACTTT. Residues: CSASPDDRRSPLHF.

The V gene is TRBV7-3, the J gene TRBJ2-3, with 9 bases identical to TRBD1. Per the germline V gene, CDR1 is SGHTA and CDR2 is FQGTGA. J was trimmed by 12 bases and V by 6 bases; bases with no gene match: 7. The CDR3 sequence is 12 residues long. The CDR3 DNA reads TGTGCCAGCAGTTTCCCGGGACAGGGACAGTATTTT. Translated, it gives CASSFPGQGQYF.

The chain carries TRBV18 and TRBJ2-5; 7 bases align to TRBD1. With V trimmed by 9 bases and J by 3 bases, 4 bases remained unmatched. There are 12 residues in the CDR3. Germline V gene sequence: CDR1 KGHSH, CDR2 LQKENI. CDR3 coding DNA: TGTGCCAGTACAACAGGGGAAGAGACCCAGTACTTC. As protein: CASTTGEETQYF.

This chain links TRBV15 with TRBJ1-2, with D tentatively TRBD1 (5 bases). The V end lost 2 bases, the J end lost 4 bases, and 20 bases lay between the germline ends. The length of the CDR3 is 17 residues. The germline gives CDR1 LNHNV, CDR2 YYDKDF (reference sequence). CDR3 in DNA: TGTGCCACCAGCAGAATTCGGACCCCCGGGGGAAGCTATGGCTACACCTTC. Its translation: CATSRIRTPGGSYGYTF. Drawing the rest from reference TRBV15 and TRBJ1-2, the complete variable domain is DAMVIQNPRYQVTQFGKPVTLSCSQTLNHNVMYWYQQKSSQAPKLLFHYYDKDFNNEADTPDNFQSRRPNTSFCFLDIRSPGLGDTAMYLCATSRIRTPGGSYGYTFGSGTRLTVV.

V usage is TRBV12-3 or TRBV12-4 and J usage is TRBJ1-1; D is undetermined. The CDR3 length is 13 residues. V lost 1 base, J lost 4 bases, and 7 bases lay in between. The CDR3 DNA is TGTGCCAGCAGTTTAGTCTCGTTCACTGAAGCTTTCTTT. Amino acid sequence: CASSLVSFTEAFF.

As concerns this clone: Other nucleotide sequences in the sample specify the same CDR3. The CDR3 protein is CASSLAGGDGYTF. In DNA form, the CDR3 reads TGTGCCAGCAGCTTAGCAGGAGGTGATGGCTACACCTTC. The chain combines TRBV11-2 with TRBJ1-2, with unresolved D. V was clipped by 1 base and J by 6 bases, with 9 bases between them. The CDR3 consists of 13 residues. The germline V gene has CDR1 SGHAT and CDR2 FQNNGV.

The rearrangement links TRBV5-1 to TRBJ2-3; 12 positions agree with TRBD1. V was clipped by 5 bases and J by 4 bases; unmatched bases: 5. CDR1 and CDR2 from the germline V gene are SGHRS and YFSETQ. This CDR3 region has 15 residues. The CDR3 nucleotides read TGCGCCAGCAGGGGACAGGGGGCTCGCGCAGATACGCAGTATTTT. This sequence encodes CASRGQGARADTQYF.

The DNA for the CDR3 is TGTGCCAGCTCAAGTACGGGAACTAGTCAAGTCTATGAGCAGTTCTTC. It specifies CASSSTGTSQVYEQFF. This rearrangement joins TRBV18 to TRBJ2-1; D might be TRBD2 (5 bases). This CDR3 has 16 amino acids. Trimming removed 5 bases from V and 8 bases from J, with 22 bases in between. CDR1 and CDR2 from the germline V gene are KGHSH and LQKENI.

The chain recombines TRBV21-1 with TRBJ2-3; TRBD1 is taken as the D call from the table, unchecked against the DNA. TRBV21-1 is assigned pseudogene status. CDR3 length: 16 amino acids. As DNA, the CDR3 is TGTGCCAGCAGCAAATTCCCCCCCAGGGCGACAGATACGCAGTATTTT. Its translation: CASSKFPPRATDTQYF.